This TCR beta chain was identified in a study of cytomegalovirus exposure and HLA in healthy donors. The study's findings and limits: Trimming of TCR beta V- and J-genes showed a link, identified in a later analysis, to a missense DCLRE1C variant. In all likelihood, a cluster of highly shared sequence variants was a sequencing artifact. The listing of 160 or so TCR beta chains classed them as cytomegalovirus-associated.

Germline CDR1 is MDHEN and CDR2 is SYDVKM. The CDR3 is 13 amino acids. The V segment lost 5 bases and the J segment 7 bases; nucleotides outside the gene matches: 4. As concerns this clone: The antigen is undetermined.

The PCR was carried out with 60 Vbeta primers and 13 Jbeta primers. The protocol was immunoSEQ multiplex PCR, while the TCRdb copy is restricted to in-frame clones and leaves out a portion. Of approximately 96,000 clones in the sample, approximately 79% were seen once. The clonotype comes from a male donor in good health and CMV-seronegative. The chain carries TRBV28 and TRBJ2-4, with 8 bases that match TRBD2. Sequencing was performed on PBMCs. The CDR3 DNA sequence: TGTGCCAGCAGTGCGGGGGGCAGTAACATTCAGTACTTC. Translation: CASSAGGSNIQYF. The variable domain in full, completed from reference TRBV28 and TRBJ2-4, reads DVKVTQSSRYLVKRTGEKVFLECVQDMDHENMFWYRQDPGLGLRLIYFSYDVKMKEKGDIPEGYSVSREKKERFSLILESASTNQTSMYLCASSAGGSNIQYFGAGTRLSVL.